The clone carrying this TCR beta chain has only one observation. These data belong to a study of control samples from healthy donors and cancer patients. V was pared by 4 bases and J by 5 bases, with 14 bases between. The germline V gene has CDR1 MGHRA and CDR2 YSYEKL. The CDR3 spans 14 residues. Assay: immunoSEQ multiplex PCR; the TCRdb copy retains only in-frame clones and omits some. Of approximately 86,000 clones in the sample, roughly 86% were seen once. Material for sequencing was blood. The source is a man aged 30 to 45 in good health. This chain uses TRBV4-1 with TRBJ1-1, with TRBD1 as a possible D gene (5 bases). The CDR3 nucleotides read TGCGCCAGCAGCCGATCCGGGGCAGGAACTGAAGCTTTCTTT. This encodes CASSRSGAGTEAFF.